A single sample is the source of the 22 T cell receptor beta chains below, sequenced in a study of blood T cell repertoires in COVID-19 (dated by TCRdb to about 2020). To prepare the library, the immunoSEQ multiplex PCR assay was applied. Here the immuneACCESS table is served through TCRdb, limited to in-frame sequences with V and J called. Missing clones are a known gap in these copies; in checked studies unresolved V genes cover under half, and the rest lacks a known reason. The sample table lists about 500,000 clones, approximately 90% of them with a count of one. Roughly 0.72% of the sample is held by the ten biggest clonotypes. The sequenced sample consisted of PBMCs or T cells enriched from blood (not recorded which). The receptors derive from a woman aged 18-29 years who had recovered from COVID-19.

V and J are TRBV30 and TRBJ2-3; TRBD1 matches at 8 bases. V lost 2 bases to trimming and J lost 0 bases; unmatched junction nucleotides: 1. The V gene's germline CDR1 is GTSNPN and CDR2 SVGIG (reference sequence). The CDR3 covers 14 residues. For the CDR3, the DNA is TGTGCCTGGAGTAGACAGGGGAGCACAGATACGCAGTATTTT. Protein: CAWSRQGSTDTQYF.

This clone was seen only a few times. The genes are TRBV5-1 and TRBJ2-7; 12 bases align to TRBD2. Trimming at V came to 4 bases and at J to 6 bases, leaving 8 bases not matched to a gene. Germline loops: CDR1 SGHRS, CDR2 YFSETQ. CDR3 length: 15 residues. The CDR3 sequence: CASSPGLAGFGEQYF. The CDR3, as DNA: TGCGCCAGCAGCCCCGGACTAGCGGGGTTCGGCGAGCAGTACTTC. Using reference TRBV5-1 and TRBJ2-7 for the parts outside the CDR3, the full variable domain is KAGVTQTPRYLIKTRGQQVTLSCSPISGHRSVSWYQQTPGQGLQFLFEYFSETQRNKGNFPGRFSGRQFSNSRSEMNVSTLELGDSALYLCASSPGLAGFGEQYFGPGTRLTVT.

The V and J genes are TRBV21-1 and TRBJ2-7; the table's TRBD2 call for D was not verified on the DNA. TRBV21-1 is recorded as a pseudogene. This CDR3 region has 16 residues. CDR3 residues: CASSKKVGRGDYEQYF. The CDR3, as DNA: TGTGCCAGCAGCAAAAAAGTAGGGAGGGGGGACTACGAGCAGTACTTC.

The chain is built from TRBV19 and TRBJ1-1, with 11 bases aligning to TRBD1. The CDR3 totals 18 residues. The J segment lost 1 base and the V segment lost 3 bases, leaving 10 bases of the junction unmatched. The germline V gene has CDR1 LNHDA and CDR2 SQIVND (reference sequence). The CDR3 sequence is CASSIWRGTGGKNTEAFF. DNA of the CDR3: TGTGCCAGTAGTATTTGGCGAGGGACAGGGGGAAAGAACACTGAAGCTTTCTTT. The full variable domain, completed using reference TRBV19 and TRBJ1-1, is DGGITQSPKYLFRKEGQNVTLSCEQNLNHDAMYWYRQDPGQGLRLIYYSQIVNDFQKGDIAEGYSVSREKKESFPLTVTSAQKNPTAFYLCASSIWRGTGGKNTEAFFGQGTRLTVV.

The rearrangement uses TRBV7-8 and TRBJ1-3; possible D gene TRBD1, 6 bases. V was trimmed by 3 bases and J by 0 bases, leaving 15 bases between them. The CDR3 has 17 amino acids. Germline CDR1 reads SGHVS; CDR2 reads FQNEAQ. CDR3 protein: CASSFLTGPHSGNTIYF. Written as DNA, the CDR3 is TGTGCCAGCAGCTTCCTGACAGGCCCCCACTCTGGAAACACCATATATTTT.

V is TRBV7-8 and J is TRBJ1-1; 7 bases align to TRBD1. Germline V gene sequence: CDR1 SGHVS, CDR2 FQNEAQ. J was trimmed by 3 bases and V by 5 bases; bases with no gene match: 21. The CDR3 has 19 residues. Written as DNA, the CDR3 is TGTGCCAGCAGCCCGCTAAGGGGAAGGGACAGCTCAATGGACACTGAAGCTTTCTTT. Its translation is CASSPLRGRDSSMDTEAFF.

This clone was recorded a few times. The gene calls are TRBV30 and TRBJ1-2; TRBD1 matches at 8 bases. Germline CDR1 and CDR2: GTSNPN and SVGIG (reference sequence). J lost 5 bases, V lost 0 bases, and 8 bases had no gene match. The CDR3 has 15 residues. CDR3 region: CAWSVDLGQAYGYTF. The CDR3 DNA reads TGTGCCTGGAGTGTAGATTTGGGACAGGCTTATGGCTACACCTTC. The full variable domain, rest sourced from reference TRBV30 and TRBJ1-2, is SQTIHQWPATLVQPVGSPLSLECTVEGTSNPNLYWYRQAAGRGLQLLFYSVGIGQISSEVPQNLSASRPQDRQFILSSKKLLLSDSGFYLCAWSVDLGQAYGYTFGSGTRLTVV.

V usage is TRBV2 and J usage is TRBJ2-7; 9 nucleotides agree with TRBD1. From germline, CDR1 is SNHLY and CDR2 FYNNEI. V shed 6 bases and J 3 bases; nucleotides not matched to a gene: 6. The CDR3 extends over 14 amino acids. CDR3 in DNA: TGTGCCAGCAGGGGACAGGGAGAGGGCTACGAGCAGTACTTC. Encoded protein: CASRGQGEGYEQYF.

The V gene is TRBV25-1, the J gene TRBJ1-1; 7 bases map to TRBD1. The trim removed 4 bases at V and 4 bases at J, leaving 6 bases unmatched. Germline V gives CDR1 MGHDK, CDR2 SYGVNS. The CDR3 is made up of 14 amino acids. CDR3 sequence: CASSAQGPGTEAFF. In DNA form, the CDR3 reads TGTGCCAGCAGTGCACAGGGGCCGGGCACTGAAGCTTTCTTT. The full variable domain, rest sourced from reference TRBV25-1 and TRBJ1-1, is EADIYQTPRYLVIGTGKKITLECSQTMGHDKMYWYQQDPGMELHLIHYSYGVNSTEKGDLSSESTVSRIRTEHFPLTLESARPSHTSQYLCASSAQGPGTEAFFGQGTRLTVV.

The J gene is TRBJ1-2, the V gene TRBV4-1, with a tentative D call TRBD1 (6 bases). Trimming pared 0 bases from V and 7 bases from J, leaving 15 bases between. The CDR3 contains 15 residues. The germline V gene has CDR1 MGHRA and CDR2 YSYEKL. CDR3 region: CASSQDWGPGIGYTF. CDR3 DNA sequence: TGCGCCAGCAGCCAAGATTGGGGGCCAGGGATTGGCTACACCTTC.

This chain links TRBV30 with TRBJ1-6; D ambiguous. This CDR3 comprises 16 residues. CDR1 is GTSNPN, CDR2 SVGIG, per germline (reference sequence). With 1 base removed from V and 4 bases from J, the gap between germline ends came to 14 bases. CDR3 coding DNA: TGTGCCTGGAGTGAGGATGAGGATTATTATAATTCACCCCTCCACTTT. Its protein product is CAWSEDEDYYNSPLHF.

CDR3 protein: CASSLGQHTEAFF. The CDR3 DNA is TGTGCCAGCAGTTTAGGACAGCACACTGAAGCTTTCTTT. The rearrangement links TRBV28 to TRBJ1-1, with D possibly TRBD1 on 6 matching bases. V lost 2 bases, J lost 3 bases, and 7 bases lay in between. Germline V gene data show CDR1 as MDHEN and CDR2 as SYDVKM. The CDR3 consists of 13 residues. Supplemented by reference TRBV28 and TRBJ1-1, the full variable domain reads DVKVTQSSRYLVKRTGEKVFLECVQDMDHENMFWYRQDPGLGLRLIYFSYDVKMKEKGDIPEGYSVSREKKERFSLILESASTNQTSMYLCASSLGQHTEAFFGQGTRLTVV.

The chain joins TRBV28 to TRBJ2-7; TRBD1 agrees at 7 bases. The CDR3 is 15 residues long. Germline CDR1 is MDHEN and CDR2 is SYDVKM. The ends lost 5 bases at V and 2 bases at J; junction bases unmatched: 9. The CDR3 sequence is CASSLSGTVTYEQYF. The CDR3 nucleotides are TGTGCCAGCAGTCTATCCGGGACAGTTACCTACGAGCAGTACTTC.

The genes are TRBV7-2 and TRBJ2-7, with D maybe TRBD1 (6 bases). This CDR3 has 16 residues. Germline V gene sequence: CDR1 SGHTA, CDR2 FQGNSA. Trimming removed 5 bases from V and 0 bases from J, with 17 bases in between. CDR3 nucleotides: TGTGCCAGCAGCGAAACCGGGACACTGAGCTCCTACGAGCAGTACTTC. This encodes CASSETGTLSSYEQYF.

This clone occurred once. The chain combines TRBV5-1 with TRBJ2-5; the match to TRBD1 covers 8 bases. This CDR3 contains 16 residues. The trim removed 3 bases at V and 1 base at J, leaving 8 bases unmatched. Germline CDR1 is SGHRS and CDR2 is YFSETQ. CDR3 in amino acids: CASSYLGQAVQETQYF. In DNA form, the CDR3 reads TGCGCCAGCAGCTACCTGGGACAGGCGGTCCAAGAGACCCAGTACTTC.

The V call is TRBV11-2, the J call TRBJ2-3; 9 bases are shared with TRBD2. Per germline, CDR1 SGHAT and CDR2 FQNNGV. The J segment lost 5 bases and the V segment lost 5 bases, leaving 5 bases of the junction unmatched. The CDR3 contains 14 residues. The DNA of the CDR3 is TGTGCCAGCAGCCGCGGGGGGGCAAGAGATACGCAGTATTTT. It yields the protein CASSRGGARDTQYF.

The chain is built from TRBV28 and TRBJ1-1; TRBD1 matches at 8 bases. The V gene end was trimmed by 6 bases and the J gene end by 6 bases; junction bases not matched to a gene: 12. Germline V gene lookup returns CDR1 MDHEN and CDR2 SYDVKM. The CDR3 covers 15 residues. CDR3 amino acids: CASSPADRGPPEAFF. Written as DNA, the CDR3 is TGTGCCAGCAGCCCGGCCGACAGGGGCCCCCCTGAAGCTTTCTTT.

The V and J genes are TRBV11-2 and TRBJ2-7, with D possibly TRBD1 on 6 matching bases. Between the trimmed V and J ends, which lost 3 bases and 7 bases, there was a span of 10 bases. The CDR3 is made up of 12 amino acids. CDR1 is SGHAT, CDR2 FQNNGV, per germline. The CDR3 loop is CASSFPRGEQYF. DNA of the CDR3: TGTGCCAGCAGCTTCCCCAGGGGTGAGCAGTACTTC.

The rearrangement links TRBV30 to TRBJ1-1; D is perhaps TRBD1 (6 bases). Deletions cut 3 bases from V and 5 bases from J, with 16 bases between. The CDR3 length is 14 residues. Germline V gene data show CDR1 as GTSNPN and CDR2 as SVGIG (reference sequence). CDR3 bases: TGTGCCTGGAGGGCCAGGGGTGAAGGGACTGAAGCTTTCTTT. It yields the protein CAWRARGEGTEAFF.

V and J are TRBV30 and TRBJ2-7; 14 bases are a match to TRBD2. In germline, CDR1 is GTSNPN, CDR2 SVGIG (reference sequence). J was trimmed by 6 bases and V by 5 bases; bases with no gene match: 6. This CDR3 has 14 residues. CDR3 loop: CAWCYGTSGGEQYF. The CDR3 DNA follows: TGTGCCTGGTGTTATGGGACTAGCGGGGGCGAGCAGTACTTC.

The chain joins TRBV25-1 to TRBJ2-7, with TRBD1 as a possible D gene (6 bases). The CDR3 runs to 14 residues. Trimming shortened V by 4 bases and J by 0 bases, and 10 bases separated the two germline ends. Germline values: CDR1 MGHDK, CDR2 SYGVNS. Written as DNA, the CDR3 is TGTGCCAGCAGTGCAGACAGGAGCTCCTACGAGCAGTACTTC. This gives the protein CASSADRSSYEQYF.

The rearrangement joins TRBV30 to TRBJ2-1, with 10 bases that match TRBD2. Germline V gives CDR1 GTSNPN, CDR2 SVGIG (reference sequence). The CDR3 has 16 amino acids. V gave up 1 base and J gave up 0 bases; unmatched junction bases: 3. This chain's CDR3 is CAWSAPSGGSYNEQFF. The DNA for the CDR3 is TGTGCCTGGAGTGCACCTAGCGGGGGCTCCTACAATGAGCAGTTCTTC. Drawing the rest from reference TRBV30 and TRBJ2-1, the complete variable domain is SQTIHQWPATLVQPVGSPLSLECTVEGTSNPNLYWYRQAAGRGLQLLFYSVGIGQISSEVPQNLSASRPQDRQFILSSKKLLLSDSGFYLCAWSAPSGGSYNEQFFGPGTRLTVL.